The clone carrying this TCR beta chain was recorded a few times. The target antigen is unknown. The data belong to a study of identical twins. MiXCR was run by TCRdb on the 5' RACE reads, yielding one entry per CDR3 protein. The sample holds approximately 250,000 distinct CDR3 sequences, over 5% seen once. Study-wide results and caveats: There was more out-of-frame TCR alpha sharing in monozygotic twins than models estimated.

Germline V CDR1 and CDR2: GTSNPN, SVGIG (reference sequence). The CDR3 length is 17 residues. With 0 bases clipped from V and 1 base from J, the junction kept 9 bases outside the gene matches. These sequences were also reported in another study, on T cells expressing NK-cell markers.

This TCR derives from a woman younger than 30 in good health. The chain couples TRBV30 to TRBJ2-3, with 8 bases fitting TRBD2. Sequencing input: CD8+ T cells sorted from blood. CDR3 DNA sequence: TGTGCCTGGAGTGTGGGCATTCTAGCGGGTGGCACAGATACGCAGTATTTT. It encodes CAWSVGILAGGTDTQYF.